The 14 T cell receptor beta chains listed next were all sequenced from one sample in a study of molecular identifiers for immune sequencing clone quantification. TCRdb re-analysed the PCR reads in MiXCR, keeping a single row per CDR3 protein. The sample gives 70,000 to 90,000 distinct CDR3 sequences, over 20% of which show up once; around 1% is in the top ten. The specimen was naive CD8+ T cells from blood, with Jurkat cell RNA spiked in. Subset meaning: FACS-sorted CD8+CD4-CCR7+CD45RA+ naive T cells. The receptor set was obtained from a human donor in good health. Some libraries in this study had Jurkat cell RNA spiked in.

This clonotype was seen more than once but under ten times. V gene TRBV13 combines with J gene TRBJ2-1; D might be TRBD1 (7 bases). CDR1 PRHDT and CDR2 FYEKMQ come from the germline V gene (reference sequence). The CDR3 covers 17 residues. V was trimmed by 5 bases and J by 4 bases, leaving 21 bases between them. In DNA form, the CDR3 reads TGTGCCAGCAGCCTCGGAGGGTTGGGGACAGCTTACAATGAGCAGTTCTTC. Its protein product is CASSLGGLGTAYNEQFF.

Of note for this clonotype: Given a much more abundant clone one base away, this may be a read error. The CDR3 is CASSRSRNQPQHF. CDR3 bases: TGTGCCAGCAGTCGAAGCCGGAATCAGCCCCAGCATTTT. V is TRBV6-5 and J is TRBJ1-5; no clear D gene. V shed 5 bases and J shed 4 bases, with 9 bases lying between them. Germline assignment: CDR1 MNHEY and CDR2 SVGAGI. This CDR3 contains 13 residues.

This clonotype was observed at least ten times. V is TRBV7-2 and J is TRBJ2-2; 7 bases map to TRBD2. V lost 5 bases to trimming and J lost 8 bases; unmatched junction nucleotides: 17. This CDR3 has 17 residues. Germline V CDR1 and CDR2: SGHTA, FQGNSA. CDR3 DNA: TGTGCCAGCAGCAAAGGGACTATGAAGTCCCCTTTGGGGGAGCTGTTTTTT. Its protein product is CASSKGTMKSPLGELFF.

This clonotype occurred many times. The genes are TRBV20-1 and TRBJ2-6; tentative D call: TRBD1 (5 bases). Germline values: CDR1 DFQATT, CDR2 SNEGSKA (reference sequence). The CDR3 totals 16 residues. Trimming shortened V by 3 bases and J by 0 bases, and 12 bases separated the two germline ends. The CDR3 region is CSARSTEDSGANVLTF. The CDR3 region has the DNA TGCAGTGCTAGGTCGACAGAAGACTCTGGGGCCAACGTCCTGACTTTC.

This clonotype has at least ten counts. The genes are TRBV7-9 and TRBJ1-1; D unclear. CDR1 and CDR2 (germline): SEHNR, FQNEAQ (reference sequence). With 5 bases removed from V and 3 bases from J, the gap between germline ends came to 13 bases. CDR3 length: 14 amino acids. The CDR3 bases are TGTGCCAGCAGCCCTGGGCGGAGGGACACTGAAGCTTTCTTT. Residues: CASSPGRRDTEAFF.

This clonotype was seen only a few times. The V gene is TRBV6-2 or TRBV6-3, the J gene TRBJ1-2; D gene unclear. The CDR3 is 14 amino acids. The germline V gene encodes CDR1 MNHEY and CDR2 SVGEGT. Trimming stripped 2 bases from V and 2 bases from J, with 9 bases between. CDR3 protein: CASSYNEKNYGYTF. The CDR3 bases are TGTGCCAGCAGTTACAACGAGAAAAACTATGGCTACACCTTC.

In its sample, this clonotype was seen many times. The chain recombines TRBV27 with TRBJ1-5, with 9 nucleotides matching TRBD1. CDR1 is MNHEY and CDR2 is SMNVEV in the germline V gene (reference sequence). This CDR3 spans 16 amino acids. V was pared by 5 bases and J by 0 bases, with 5 bases of the junction left unmatched. CDR3: CASSITGGNSNQPQHF. In nucleotides, the CDR3 is TGTGCCAGCAGTATTACAGGGGGCAATAGCAATCAGCCCCAGCATTTT.

The rearrangement uses TRBV6-6 and TRBJ2-7; the D gene is possibly TRBD1 (6 bases). Germline loops: CDR1 MNHNY, CDR2 SVGAGI (reference sequence). The V gene lost 2 bases and the J gene lost 2 bases, with 13 bases spanning the gap. The CDR3 loop spans 15 amino acids. This chain's CDR3 is CASSYTTGNPYEQYF. As DNA, the CDR3 is TGTGCCAGCAGTTACACGACAGGTAATCCCTACGAGCAGTACTTC.

Many counts were recorded for this clonotype. The chain links TRBV4-2 to TRBJ2-2; no firm D call. V was clipped by 1 base and J by 2 bases, with 5 bases between them. The germline V gene has CDR1 LGHNA and CDR2 YNFKEQ. This CDR3 has 14 amino acids. The CDR3 sequence is CASSQGYNTGELFF. The CDR3 DNA reads as TGTGCCAGCAGCCAAGGCTACAACACCGGGGAGCTGTTTTTT.

This clonotype was seen only a few times. In DNA form, the CDR3 reads TGTGCCAGCAGCGAAATGAACACTGAAGCTTTCTTT. Encoded protein: CASSEMNTEAFF. The genes are TRBV6-6 and TRBJ1-1; D gene unclear. The CDR3 loop spans 12 amino acids. Germline V gene sequence: CDR1 MNHNY, CDR2 SVGAGI (reference sequence). V was shortened by 6 bases and J by 0 bases, with 5 bases between the two germline ends.

This clonotype occurred many times. The rearrangement joins TRBV11-2 to TRBJ2-1; no clear D gene. Per germline, CDR1 SGHAT and CDR2 FQNNGV. This CDR3 has 16 residues. The V gene lost 0 bases and the J gene lost 0 bases, with 9 bases spanning the gap. The CDR3 here is CASSLEASSSYNEQFF. CDR3 coding DNA: TGTGCCAGCAGCTTAGAAGCTAGTAGCTCCTACAATGAGCAGTTCTTC.

About this clonotype itself: Its ends do not fully match the called genes, so a read error is possible. The CDR3 coding sequence is TGTGCCGGCAGCTTACTTTCGGTGGGAGAGACCCAGTACTTC. It encodes CAGSLLSVGETQYF. The genes are TRBV7-9 and TRBJ2-5; no firm D call. The CDR3 is made up of 14 amino acids. Germline CDR1 SEHNR, CDR2 FQNEAQ (reference sequence).

This clonotype was counted many times. The chain uses TRBV12-3 or TRBV12-4 and TRBJ2-6; 8 nucleotides line up with TRBD1. The CDR3 is 17 residues long. Trimming took 4 bases from V and 0 from J; bases not matched to a gene: 5. The CDR3 region has the DNA TGTGCCAGCAGTTGGGGGACAGGACCCTCTGGGGCCAACGTCCTGACTTTC. It encodes CASSWGTGPSGANVLTF.

In its sample, this clonotype was seen a few times. The chain carries TRBV5-6 and TRBJ1-1; D not resolved. V lost 1 base and J 7 bases, leaving 14 bases between the germline ends. This CDR3 spans 14 amino acids. Germline V gene lookup returns CDR1 SGHDT and CDR2 YYEEEE. The CDR3 reads CASSLLPSGNEAFF. The CDR3, as DNA: TGTGCCAGCAGCTTGTTACCCTCCGGGAATGAAGCTTTCTTT.